A single sample is the source of the 15 T cell receptor beta chains below, sequenced in a study of blood T cell repertoires in COVID-19. TCRdb's copy holds only in-frame clones and misses some; the assay was immunoSEQ multiplex PCR. The table records 310,000 or so clones, around nine tenths of them present only once. The source material was PBMCs or T cells enriched from blood (not recorded which). The receptors were gathered from a woman in her thirties or forties who had recovered from COVID-19.

This rearrangement joins TRBV20-1 to TRBJ2-7, with 9 positions matching TRBD1. After removal of 3 bases from V and 5 bases from J, the junction contained 5 bases not matched to a gene. This CDR3 has 13 amino acids. From germline, CDR1 is DFQATT and CDR2 SNEGSKA (reference sequence). CDR3 protein: CSASNRGPHEQYF. The CDR3 coding sequence is TGCAGTGCTAGTAACAGGGGGCCCCACGAGCAGTACTTC.

This chain links TRBV27 with TRBJ1-2, with D possibly TRBD1 on 5 matching bases. Per germline, CDR1 MNHEY and CDR2 SMNVEV (reference sequence). This CDR3 comprises 16 residues. The ends were cut back, 5 bases at V and 3 bases at J, with 19 bases in the middle. CDR3 in amino acids: CASSPWDSRGYYGYTF. DNA for the CDR3: TGTGCCAGCAGTCCTTGGGACTCCCGGGGGTACTATGGCTACACCTTC.

The chain joins TRBV7-2 to TRBJ2-1; TRBD2 matches at 11 bases. CDR3 length: 15 amino acids. CDR1 SGHTA and CDR2 FQGNSA come from the germline V gene. V lost 2 bases and J lost 7; bases outside the gene matches: 4. Written as DNA, the CDR3 is TGTGCCAGCAGCTTACAGGGACTAGCGGTAAATGAGCAGTTCTTC. Its translation is CASSLQGLAVNEQFF.

The chain has TRBV5-6 and TRBJ2-5; 8 bases are shared with TRBD1. This CDR3 contains 13 residues. Per germline, CDR1 SGHDT and CDR2 YYEEEE. After removal of 7 bases from V and 1 base from J, the junction contained 3 bases not matched to a gene. Written as DNA, the CDR3 is TGTGCCAGCTCGGACAGGGCCCAAGAGACCCAGTACTTC. Amino acid sequence: CASSDRAQETQYF. Full variable domain (rest looked up from reference TRBV5-6 and TRBJ2-5): DAGVTQSPTHLIKTRGQQVTLRCSPKSGHDTVSWYQQALGQGPQFIFQYYEEEERQRGNFPDRFSGHQFPNYSSELNVNALLLGDSALYLCASSDRAQETQYFGPGTRLLVL.

The chain recombines TRBV28 with TRBJ1-4, with a possible D match to TRBD1 (5 bases). The CDR3 has 15 residues. V was pared by 6 bases and J by 3 bases, with 14 bases between. Germline values: CDR1 MDHEN, CDR2 SYDVKM. The DNA for the CDR3 is TGTGCCAGCAGGGAGTCAGGGAGGGCTAATGAAAAACTGTTTTTT. Translation gives CASRESGRANEKLFF.

V and J are TRBV4-2 and TRBJ2-1; D perhaps matches TRBD1 (6 bases). In germline, CDR1 is LGHNA, CDR2 YNFKEQ. V was pared by 3 bases and J by 1 base, with 10 bases between. The CDR3 runs to 15 residues. Here the CDR3 reads CASSQQGHSYNEQFF. The CDR3 DNA reads as TGTGCCAGCAGCCAGCAGGGGCATTCCTACAATGAGCAGTTCTTC.

V is TRBV7-9 and J is TRBJ2-1; possibly TRBD2 for D (5 bases). V was trimmed by 2 bases and J by 6 bases, leaving 8 bases between them. Looked up from germline, CDR1 is SEHNR and CDR2 is FQNEAQ (reference sequence). The CDR3 has 13 residues. The CDR3 reads CASSLSGLNEQFF. The CDR3 coding sequence is TGTGCCAGCAGCTTAAGCGGCCTCAATGAGCAGTTCTTC.

This sequence joins TRBV6-1 and TRBJ2-7; 8 bases fit TRBD2. The CDR3 spans 15 residues. Per germline, CDR1 MNHNS and CDR2 SASEGT. Losses at the gene ends were 2 bases for V and 4 bases for J; bases not matched to a gene: 7. The CDR3 DNA reads TGTGCCAGCAGTGAAATCGGGAGGGCCGAGTACGAGCAGTACTTC. This encodes CASSEIGRAEYEQYF.

The rearrangement joins TRBV6-1 to TRBJ2-5; weak D call: TRBD1 (5 bases). Germline CDR1 is MNHNS and CDR2 is SASEGT. Trimming took off 2 bases at V and 3 bases at J, with 7 bases between the two ends. The length of the CDR3 is 13 residues. CDR3 loop: CASSETREETQYF. In DNA, the CDR3 is TGTGCCAGCAGTGAAACCAGGGAAGAGACCCAGTACTTC.

The rearrangement uses TRBV6-5 and TRBJ2-1; TRBD2 is a possible D gene (6 bases). CDR1 is MNHEY and CDR2 is SVGAGI in the germline V gene. The CDR3 extends over 15 amino acids. Trimming shortened V by 9 bases and J by 3 bases, and 18 bases separated the two germline ends. CDR3 sequence: CASTGGPADYNEQFF. The CDR3 DNA sequence: TGTGCCAGTACCGGAGGGCCCGCCGACTACAATGAGCAGTTCTTC.

This chain uses TRBV2 with TRBJ2-4, with 7 bases fitting TRBD1. CDR3 length: 14 amino acids. The germline CDR1 and CDR2 sequences are SNHLY and FYNNEI. With V trimmed by 3 bases and J by 4 bases, 3 bases remained unmatched. The CDR3 sequence: CASSEQGEKNIQYF. CDR3 nucleotide sequence: TGTGCCAGCAGTGAGCAGGGGGAAAAAAACATTCAGTACTTC.

This rearrangement joins TRBV5-1 to TRBJ1-2; D might be TRBD1 (6 bases). Trimming pared 4 bases from V and 3 bases from J, leaving 10 bases between. Germline V lookup: CDR1 SGHRS, CDR2 YFSETQ. The CDR3 runs to 13 residues. The CDR3 sequence is CASSPGQYYGYTF. The CDR3 region has the DNA TGCGCCAGCAGCCCAGGACAGTACTATGGCTACACCTTC.

The rearrangement links TRBV4-2 to TRBJ2-3, with D possibly matching TRBD2 (6 bases). The CDR3 sequence is 15 residues long. Trimming stripped 3 bases from V and 5 bases from J, with 15 bases between. The germline V gene has CDR1 LGHNA and CDR2 YNFKEQ. CDR3 nucleotide sequence: TGTGCCAGCAGCCAGCGCTCAGCGGGCGAAGATACGCAGTATTTT. Translating it yields CASSQRSAGEDTQYF.

This clone was seen a single time. CDR3 DNA: TGTGCCAGCAGCTTAGCGGGAACTGGGGGAGATACGCAGTATTTT. Its translation: CASSLAGTGGDTQYF. The chain carries TRBV5-4 and TRBJ2-3, with 7 bases aligning to TRBD2. The CDR3 runs 15 residues. Germline V gene sequence: CDR1 SGHNT, CDR2 YYREEE (reference sequence). With 2 bases clipped from V and 5 bases from J, the junction kept 8 bases outside the gene matches.

The CDR3, as DNA: TGTGCCAGCAGTCCGAAGGTCGGGAGTAGGTACAATGAGCAGTTCTTC. This translates into CASSPKVGSRYNEQFF. This chain uses TRBV28 with TRBJ2-1; D perhaps matches TRBD2 (6 bases). CDR1 MDHEN and CDR2 SYDVKM come from the germline V gene. The CDR3 length is 16 residues. V was trimmed by 5 bases and J by 4 bases, leaving 18 bases between them.